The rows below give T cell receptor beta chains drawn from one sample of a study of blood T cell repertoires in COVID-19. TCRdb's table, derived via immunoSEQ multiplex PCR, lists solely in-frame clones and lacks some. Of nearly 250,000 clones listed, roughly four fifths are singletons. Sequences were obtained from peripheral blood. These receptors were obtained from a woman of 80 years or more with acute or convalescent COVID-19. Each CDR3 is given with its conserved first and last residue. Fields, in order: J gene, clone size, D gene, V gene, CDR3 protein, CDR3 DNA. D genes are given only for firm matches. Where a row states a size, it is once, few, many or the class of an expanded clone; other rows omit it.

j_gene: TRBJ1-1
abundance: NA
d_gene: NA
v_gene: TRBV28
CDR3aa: CASSLPTGEEAFF
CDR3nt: TGTGCCAGCAGCTTACCCACGGGGGAAGAAGCTTTCTTT

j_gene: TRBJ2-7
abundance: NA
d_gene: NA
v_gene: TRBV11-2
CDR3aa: CASSLGVFGHEQYF
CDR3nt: TGTGCCAGCAGCTTAGGGGTGTTTGGGCACGAGCAGTACTTC

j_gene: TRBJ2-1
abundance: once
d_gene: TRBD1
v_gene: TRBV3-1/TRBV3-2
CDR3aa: CASSKGTVGLRGLYNEQFF
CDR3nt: TGTGCCAGCAGCAAAGGGACAGTGGGCCTGAGGGGGCTTTACAATGAGCAGTTCTTC

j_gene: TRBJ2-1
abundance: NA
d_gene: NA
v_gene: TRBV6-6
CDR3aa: CASRETGNEQFF
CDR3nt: TGTGCCAGCAGAGAAACTGGCAATGAGCAGTTCTTC

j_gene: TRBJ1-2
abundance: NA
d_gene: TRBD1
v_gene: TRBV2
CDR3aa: CASSVRTGGFGYTF
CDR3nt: TGTGCCAGCAGTGTCCGGACAGGGGGCTTTGGCTACACCTTC

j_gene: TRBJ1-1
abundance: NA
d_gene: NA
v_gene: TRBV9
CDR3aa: CASSGGRNTEAFF
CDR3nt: TGTGCCAGCAGCGGAGGGAGGAACACTGAAGCTTTCTTT

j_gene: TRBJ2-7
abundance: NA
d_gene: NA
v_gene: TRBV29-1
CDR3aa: CSVERSETYEQYF
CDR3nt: TGCAGCGTTGAGAGAAGCGAGACCTACGAGCAGTACTTC

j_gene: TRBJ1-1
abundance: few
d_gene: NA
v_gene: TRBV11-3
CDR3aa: CASSLSGTEAFF
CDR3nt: TGTGCCAGCAGCCTTTCGGGTACTGAAGCTTTCTTT

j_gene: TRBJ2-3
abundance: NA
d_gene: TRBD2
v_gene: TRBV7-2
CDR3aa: CASSLLGRAITDTQYF
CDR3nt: TGTGCCAGCAGCTTACTCGGGAGGGCGATCACAGATACGCAGTATTTT

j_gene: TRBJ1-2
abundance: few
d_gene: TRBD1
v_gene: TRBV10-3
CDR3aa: CAISEVGRGRSYGYTF
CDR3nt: TGTGCCATCAGTGAGGTTGGCAGGGGGCGCAGCTATGGCTACACCTTC

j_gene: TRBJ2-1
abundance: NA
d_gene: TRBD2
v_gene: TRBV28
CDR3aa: CASSPGGSRTSGYNEQFF
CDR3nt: TGTGCCAGCAGCCCCGGGGGTAGTCGAACTAGCGGCTACAATGAGCAGTTCTTC

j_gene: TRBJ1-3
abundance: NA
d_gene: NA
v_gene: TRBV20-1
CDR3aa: CSASPGVGNTIYF
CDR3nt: TGCAGTGCTAGTCCAGGGGTTGGAAACACCATATATTTT

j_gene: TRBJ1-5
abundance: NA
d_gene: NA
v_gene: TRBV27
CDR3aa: CASSLSGGTGPQHF
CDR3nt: TGTGCCAGCAGTTTATCCGGGGGAACGGGGCCCCAGCATTTT

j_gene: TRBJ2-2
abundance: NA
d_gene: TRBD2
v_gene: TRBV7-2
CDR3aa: CASSRGGNTGELFF
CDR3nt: TGTGCCAGCAGCCGGGGGGGGAACACCGGGGAGCTGTTTTTT

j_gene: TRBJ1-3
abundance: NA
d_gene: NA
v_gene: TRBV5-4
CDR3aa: CASSPDPNRGGNTIYF
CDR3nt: TGTGCCAGCAGCCCGGACCCTAACCGGGGTGGAAACACCATATATTTT

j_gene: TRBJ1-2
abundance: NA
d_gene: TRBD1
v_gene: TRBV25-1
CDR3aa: CASSEFSGGVDYTF
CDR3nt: TGTGCCAGCAGTGAATTCTCAGGGGGCGTCGACTACACCTTC

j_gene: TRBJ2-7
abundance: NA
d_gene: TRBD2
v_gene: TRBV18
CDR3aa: CASSPPTSGSKYEQYF
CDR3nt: TGTGCCAGCTCACCCCCGACTAGCGGGAGCAAATACGAGCAGTACTTC

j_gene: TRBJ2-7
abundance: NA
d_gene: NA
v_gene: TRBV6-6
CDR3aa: CASSYSTDGEQYF
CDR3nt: TGTGCCAGCAGTTACTCGACAGACGGCGAGCAGTACTTC

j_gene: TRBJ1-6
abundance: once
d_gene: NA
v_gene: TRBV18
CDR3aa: CASSQLGQIGSSPLHF
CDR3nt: TGTGCCAGCTCACAACTCGGGCAAATCGGGAGTTCACCCCTCCACTTT

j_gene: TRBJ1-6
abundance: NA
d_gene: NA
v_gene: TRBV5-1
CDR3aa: CASSLEGGYSPLHF
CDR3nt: TGCGCCAGCAGCTTGGAAGGGGGTTACTCACCCCTCCACTTT

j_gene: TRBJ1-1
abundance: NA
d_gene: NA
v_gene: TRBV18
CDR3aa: CASSRRPAENTEAFF
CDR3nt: TGTGCCAGCTCCCGGCGGCCAGCGGAGAACACTGAAGCTTTCTTT

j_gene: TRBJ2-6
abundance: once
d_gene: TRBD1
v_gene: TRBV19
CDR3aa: CASSKVQGASGANVLTF
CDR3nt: TGTGCCAGTAGTAAGGTCCAGGGGGCATCTGGGGCCAACGTCCTGACTTTC

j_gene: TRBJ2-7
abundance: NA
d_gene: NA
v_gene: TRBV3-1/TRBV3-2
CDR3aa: CASSQTLTRTFTYEQYF
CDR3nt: TGTGCCAGCAGCCAGACCCTTACTAGAACTTTTACCTACGAGCAGTACTTC

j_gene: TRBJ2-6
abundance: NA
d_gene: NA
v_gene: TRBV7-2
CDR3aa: CASSSSWASGANVLTF
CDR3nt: TGTGCCAGCAGCTCATCTTGGGCCTCTGGGGCCAACGTCCTGACTTTC

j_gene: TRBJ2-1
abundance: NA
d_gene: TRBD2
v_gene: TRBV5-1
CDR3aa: CASSPGSRLAGGGEQFF
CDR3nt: TGCGCCAGCAGCCCGGGTAGTAGACTAGCGGGAGGGGGTGAGCAGTTCTTC

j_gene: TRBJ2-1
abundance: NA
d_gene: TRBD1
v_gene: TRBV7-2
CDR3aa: CASSLGGTGDWEQFF
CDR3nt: TGTGCCAGCAGCTTAGGAGGGACAGGGGATTGGGAGCAGTTCTTC

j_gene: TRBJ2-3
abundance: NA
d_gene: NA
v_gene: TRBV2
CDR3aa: CASSAGVGWRDTQYF
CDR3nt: TGTGCCAGCAGTGCCGGGGTAGGGTGGAGAGATACGCAGTATTTT